The sequence of this TCR beta chain was determined in a study of blood T cell repertoires in COVID-19. Whole-study context: Spain, Italy and the United States supplied samples that represented acute and convalescent COVID-19. PBMCs, B-cell-depleted T cells, or T cells were the source of the cDNA or gDNA that made up the material.

Germline V lookup: CDR1 SNHLY, CDR2 FYNNEI. CDR3 length: 12 residues. The trim removed 7 bases at V and 6 bases at J, leaving 4 bases unmatched. This clone was counted once. Per the original data handling: The assay estimated nucleated cells by amplifying reference gene primers. The method was immunoSEQ multiplex PCR; TCRdb's version includes in-frame clones alone and lacks a portion of them. Clone size and V and J calls were adopted from that table, with D and trimming inferred from the DNA. There are approximately 180,000 clones in the sample; 70% to 90% occur only once, and roughly a fifth lies in the top ten.

J is TRBJ1-2 and V is TRBV2; TRBD1 matches at 8 bases. This sequence was found in a man aged 60-69 years with active or convalescent COVID-19. Sequenced sample: peripheral blood. The CDR3 DNA reads as TGTGCCAGCACGGACAGGGATCATGGCTACACCTTC. Amino acid sequence: CASTDRDHGYTF.